The source of this T cell receptor beta chain is a study of regulatory T cells in long-lasting Graves disease. Study-level results: Accuracy was possibly reduced by small sample size.

Arm-PCR of CDR3 regions and iRepertoire HTBI primers were used to build TCR beta libraries. MiXCR was run by TCRdb on the multiplex PCR reads, yielding one entry per CDR3 protein. The sample has some 410,000 distinct CDR3 sequences; about a sixth are singletons. The germline gives CDR1 SGHAT, CDR2 FQDESV (reference sequence). Unmatched junction bases numbered 10, after V lost 0 bases and J lost 7 bases. The CDR3 extends over 16 amino acids. This sample's time point: newly diagnosed GD, antithyroid drugs for less than 3 months. Extracted RNA from PBMCs served as the source of the TCR library. This clonotype was recorded many times. The antigen remains unidentified. This sample also appeared in a second study, on T cells in Graves' hyperthyroidism and ophthalmopathy.

The chain is built from TRBV11-1 and TRBJ1-1; 8 nucleotides agree with TRBD1. The sample here was peripheral blood mononuclear cells (PBMCs), taken at new diagnosis, from a patient treated with antithyroid drugs. This TCR came from a woman aged 25 to 39 with Graves disease. CDR3 loop: CASSLAGQVSKDEAFF. CDR3 in DNA: TGTGCCAGCAGCTTAGCGGGACAGGTGTCAAAGGATGAAGCTTTCTTT.